The clone carrying this T cell receptor (beta chain) was observed at least ten times. The entry originates in a study of human T cells and chemical hapten exposure. Methods used by the authors: TCR counts had a median of about 92,000 per sample and spanned about 20,000 to 700,000. Each CDR3 protein is one row after TCRdb ran MiXCR on the RACE reads. What appears here as the V and J calls and clone size reflects TCRdb's work, not the paper's. Of approximately 41,000 distinct CDR3 sequences listed, 3% to 4% are singletons. Losses at the gene ends were 3 bases for V and 10 bases for J; bases not matched to a gene: 12. The CDR3 has 16 residues. In germline, CDR1 is MDHEN, CDR2 SYDVKM. Time point in this sample: patch test 1, 2 weeks after DPC sensitization. Treatment reported: therapeutic diphenylcyclopropenone sensitization with weekly scalp DPC. Unfractionated whole blood served as the source for total RNA extraction.

The genes are TRBV28 and TRBJ1-6, with 7 bases that match TRBD1. The receptor was isolated from a man aged 45 to 65 with alopecia areata. Some clones in this sample may be carry-over from other donors' samples. The specimen comprised whole blood, sampled in connection with sensitization to the hapten diphenylcyclopropenone (DPC). The CDR3 reads CASSLWGGTETSPLHF. The CDR3 coding sequence is TGTGCCAGCAGTTTGTGGGGGGGGACAGAGACATCACCCCTCCACTTT. The variable domain in full, with the rest retrieved from reference TRBV28 and TRBJ1-6, is DVKVTQSSRYLVKRTGEKVFLECVQDMDHENMFWYRQDPGLGLRLIYFSYDVKMKEKGDIPEGYSVSREKKERFSLILESASTNQTSMYLCASSLWGGTETSPLHFGNGTRLTVT.